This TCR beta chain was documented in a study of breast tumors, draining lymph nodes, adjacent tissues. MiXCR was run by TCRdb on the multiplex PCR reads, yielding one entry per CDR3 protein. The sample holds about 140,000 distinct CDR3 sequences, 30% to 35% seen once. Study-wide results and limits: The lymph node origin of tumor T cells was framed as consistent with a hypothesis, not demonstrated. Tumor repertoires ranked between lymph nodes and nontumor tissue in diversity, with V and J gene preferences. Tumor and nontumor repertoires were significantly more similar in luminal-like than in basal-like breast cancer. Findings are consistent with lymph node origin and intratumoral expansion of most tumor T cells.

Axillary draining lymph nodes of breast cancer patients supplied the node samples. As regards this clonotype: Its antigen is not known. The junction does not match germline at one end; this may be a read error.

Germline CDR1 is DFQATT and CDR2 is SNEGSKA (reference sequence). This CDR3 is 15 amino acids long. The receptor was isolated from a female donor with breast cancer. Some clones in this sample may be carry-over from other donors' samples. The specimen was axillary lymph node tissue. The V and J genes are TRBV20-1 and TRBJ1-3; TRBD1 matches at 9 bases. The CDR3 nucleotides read TGCAGTGCCCCCGACAGGGGGGTGTCTGCAAACACCATATATTTT. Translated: CSAPDRGVSANTIYF.